This paragraph covers one T cell receptor (beta chain) sequence. The sample originates from a study of blood T cell repertoires in COVID-19. Profiled with immunoSEQ multiplex PCR; TCRdb holds only in-frame clones, not every one. The sample comprises about 360,000 clones, 86% of which are singletons, and 7.1% rests with the top ten. V lost 7 bases and J lost 0, with 4 bases in between. CDR1 and CDR2 from the germline V gene are LNHNV and YYDKDF (reference sequence). The CDR3 covers 13 residues. The genes are TRBV15 and TRBJ2-6, with D unresolved. The sequence derives from an older woman with COVID-19, enrolled during active disease. The sample consisted of peripheral blood. For the CDR3, the DNA is TGTGCCACCAAGAGCTCTGGGGCCAACGTCCTGACTTTC. Protein product: CATKSSGANVLTF.